This TCR beta chain is from a study of shared clonotypes between healthy human individuals. About the study: CD4 naive and CD4 memory each took three plates per donor, while CD8 naive took two and CD8 memory one.

Study conclusions and caveats: It was the few donors that limited the genetic and exposure-history diversity represented.

With respect to this clone: The antigen is undetermined.

Across several immunoSEQ plates, the genomic DNA of each subset was split evenly. The repertoire was sequenced with immunoSEQ multiplex PCR; TCRdb's copy has only in-frame clones and lacks some. The data show about 2.1 million clones, around 93% seen once. V was pared by 4 bases and J by 1 base, with 14 bases between. The CDR3 has 15 residues. Germline-derived CDR1 and CDR2 are SGHDT and YYEEEE. CD8 cells regarded as naive lacked CD45RO, were positively chosen for CCR7, and omitted terminally differentiated effector memory CD45RA+ cells. Donors were healthy HIV-negative adults without recently reported acute infections or vaccinations.

This rearrangement joins TRBV5-6 to TRBJ1-1; D perhaps matches TRBD1 (5 bases). Source material: naive CD8+ T cells from PBMCs. The TCR was taken from a man aged 18 to 30 in good health. Some clones in this sample may be carry-over from other donors' samples. The CDR3 reads CASSPGWKANTEAFF. In DNA form, the CDR3 reads TGTGCCAGCAGCCCAGGGTGGAAAGCGAACACTGAAGCTTTCTTT.